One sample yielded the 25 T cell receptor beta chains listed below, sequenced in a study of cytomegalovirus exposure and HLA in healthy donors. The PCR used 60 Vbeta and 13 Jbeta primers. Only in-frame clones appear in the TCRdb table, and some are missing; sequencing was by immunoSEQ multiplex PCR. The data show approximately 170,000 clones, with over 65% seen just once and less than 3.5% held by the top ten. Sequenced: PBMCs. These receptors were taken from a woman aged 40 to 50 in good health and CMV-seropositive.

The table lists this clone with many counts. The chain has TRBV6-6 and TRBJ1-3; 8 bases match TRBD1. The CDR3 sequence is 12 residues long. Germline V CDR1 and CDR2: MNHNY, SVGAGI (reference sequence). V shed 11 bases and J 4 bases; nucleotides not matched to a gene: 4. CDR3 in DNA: TGTGCCGTCAGGGGGCCCGGAAACACCATATATTTT. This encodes CAVRGPGNTIYF.

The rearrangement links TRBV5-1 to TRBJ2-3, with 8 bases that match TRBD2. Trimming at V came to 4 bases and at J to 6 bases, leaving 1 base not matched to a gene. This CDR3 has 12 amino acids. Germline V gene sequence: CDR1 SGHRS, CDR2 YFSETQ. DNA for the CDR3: TGCGCCAGCAGCCGGGAGGGGGATACGCAGTATTTT. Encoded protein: CASSREGDTQYF.

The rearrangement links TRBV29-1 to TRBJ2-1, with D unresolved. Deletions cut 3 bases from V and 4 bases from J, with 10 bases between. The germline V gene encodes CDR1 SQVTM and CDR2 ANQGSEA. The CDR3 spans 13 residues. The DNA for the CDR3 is TGCAGCGTTGACGAGCAGGTTTACAATGAGCAGTTCTTC. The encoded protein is CSVDEQVYNEQFF.

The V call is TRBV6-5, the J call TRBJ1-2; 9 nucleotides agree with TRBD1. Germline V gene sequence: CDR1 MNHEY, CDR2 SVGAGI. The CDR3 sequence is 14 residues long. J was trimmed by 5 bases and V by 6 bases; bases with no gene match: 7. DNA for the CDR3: TGTGCCAGCAGAACACAGGGGGCAAGGTATGGCTACACCTTC. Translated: CASRTQGARYGYTF.

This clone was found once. CDR3 sequence reads: CASSRMATANNEQFF. In DNA form, the CDR3 reads TGTGCCAGCAGCCGCATGGCTACAGCCAACAATGAGCAGTTCTTC. This chain connects TRBV7-9 to TRBJ2-1, with no clear D. V was cut by 5 bases and J by 5 bases, with 16 bases left in between. This CDR3 is built from 15 residues. The germline gives CDR1 SEHNR, CDR2 FQNEAQ (reference sequence).

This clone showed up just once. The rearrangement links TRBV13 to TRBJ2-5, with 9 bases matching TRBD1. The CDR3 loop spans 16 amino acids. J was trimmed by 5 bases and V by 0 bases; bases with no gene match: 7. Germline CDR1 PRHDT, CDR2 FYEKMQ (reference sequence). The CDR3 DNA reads TGTGCCAGCAGCTTAGGGGGGACAGGGTTTCGGGAGACCCAGTACTTC. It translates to CASSLGGTGFRETQYF.

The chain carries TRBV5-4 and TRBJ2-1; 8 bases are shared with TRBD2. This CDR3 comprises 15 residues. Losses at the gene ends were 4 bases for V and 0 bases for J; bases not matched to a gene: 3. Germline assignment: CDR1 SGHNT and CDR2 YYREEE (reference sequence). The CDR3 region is CASSLSGISYNEQFF. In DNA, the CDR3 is TGTGCCAGCAGCCTTAGCGGGATCTCCTACAATGAGCAGTTCTTC.

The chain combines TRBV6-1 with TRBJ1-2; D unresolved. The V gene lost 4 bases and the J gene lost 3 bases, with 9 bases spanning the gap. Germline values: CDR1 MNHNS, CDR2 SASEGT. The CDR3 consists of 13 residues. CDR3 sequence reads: CASSATGDYGYTF. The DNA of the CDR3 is TGTGCCAGCAGTGCGACGGGAGACTATGGCTACACCTTC.

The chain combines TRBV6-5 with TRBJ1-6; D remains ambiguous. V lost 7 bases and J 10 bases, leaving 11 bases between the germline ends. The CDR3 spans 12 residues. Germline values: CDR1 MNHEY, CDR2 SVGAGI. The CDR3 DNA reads TGTGCCAGCACCGGACGGGGATCACCCCTCCACTTT. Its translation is CASTGRGSPLHF.

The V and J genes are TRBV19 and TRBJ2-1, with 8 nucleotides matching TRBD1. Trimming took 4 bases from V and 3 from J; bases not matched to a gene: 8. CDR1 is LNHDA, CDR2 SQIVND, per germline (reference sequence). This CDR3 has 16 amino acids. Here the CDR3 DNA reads TGTGCCAGTAGTAAAGCCGGGACAGGAAACTACAATGAGCAGTTCTTC. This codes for CASSKAGTGNYNEQFF.

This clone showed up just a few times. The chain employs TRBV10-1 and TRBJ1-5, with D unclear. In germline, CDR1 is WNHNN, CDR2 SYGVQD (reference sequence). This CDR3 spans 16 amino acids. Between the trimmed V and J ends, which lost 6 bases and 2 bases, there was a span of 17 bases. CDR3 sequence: CASRDDAEGGNQPQHF. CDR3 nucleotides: TGCGCCAGCAGGGATGATGCGGAGGGCGGCAATCAGCCCCAGCATTTT.

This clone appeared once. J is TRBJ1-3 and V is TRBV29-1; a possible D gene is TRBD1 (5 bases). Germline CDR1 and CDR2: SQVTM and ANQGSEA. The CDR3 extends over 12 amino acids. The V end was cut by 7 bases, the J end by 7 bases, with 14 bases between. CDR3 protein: CSAGRDGNTIYF. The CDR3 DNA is TGCAGCGCCGGGAGGGACGGCAACACCATATATTTT. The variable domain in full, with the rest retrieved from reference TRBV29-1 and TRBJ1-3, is SAVISQKPSRDICQRGTSLTIQCQVDSQVTMMFWYRQQPGQSLTLIATANQGSEATYESGFVIDKFPISRPNLTFSTLTVSNMSPEDSSIYLCSAGRDGNTIYFGEGSWLTVV.

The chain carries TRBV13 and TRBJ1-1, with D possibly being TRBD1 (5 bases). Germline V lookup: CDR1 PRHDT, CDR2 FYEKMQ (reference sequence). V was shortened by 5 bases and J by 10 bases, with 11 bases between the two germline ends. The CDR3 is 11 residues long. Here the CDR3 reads CASSRQSPAFF. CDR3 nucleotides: TGTGCCAGCAGCCGACAGAGCCCAGCTTTCTTT.

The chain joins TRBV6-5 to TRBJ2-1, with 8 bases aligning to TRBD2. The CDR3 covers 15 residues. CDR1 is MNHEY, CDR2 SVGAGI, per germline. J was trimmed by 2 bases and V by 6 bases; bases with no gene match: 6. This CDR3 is CASRVSGGAYNEQFF. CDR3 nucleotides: TGTGCCAGCAGGGTCTCCGGGGGGGCCTACAATGAGCAGTTCTTC.

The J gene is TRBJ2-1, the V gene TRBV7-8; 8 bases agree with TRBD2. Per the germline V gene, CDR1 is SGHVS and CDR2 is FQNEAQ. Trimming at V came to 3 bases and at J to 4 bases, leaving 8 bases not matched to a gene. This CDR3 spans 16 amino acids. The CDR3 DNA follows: TGTGCCAGCAGCTTGCGGGGGGACATCCTTTACAATGAGCAGTTCTTC. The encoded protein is CASSLRGDILYNEQFF.

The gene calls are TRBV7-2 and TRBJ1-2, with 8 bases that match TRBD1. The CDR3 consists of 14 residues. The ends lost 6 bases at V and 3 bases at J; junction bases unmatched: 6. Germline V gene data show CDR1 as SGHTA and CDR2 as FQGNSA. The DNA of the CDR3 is TGTGCCAGCAGTTGGACAGGGCTGGACTATGGCTACACCTTC. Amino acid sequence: CASSWTGLDYGYTF.

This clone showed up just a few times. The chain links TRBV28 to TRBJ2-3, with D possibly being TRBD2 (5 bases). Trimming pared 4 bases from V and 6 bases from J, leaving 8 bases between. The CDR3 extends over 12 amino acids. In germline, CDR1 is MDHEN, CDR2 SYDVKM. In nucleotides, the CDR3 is TGTGCCAGCAGTTCCGGGGAGGATACGCAGTATTTT. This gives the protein CASSSGEDTQYF.

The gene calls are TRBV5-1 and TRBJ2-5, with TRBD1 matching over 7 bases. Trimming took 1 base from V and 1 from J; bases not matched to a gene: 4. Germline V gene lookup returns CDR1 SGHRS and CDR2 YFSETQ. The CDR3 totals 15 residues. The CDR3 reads CASSLSPGGQETQYF. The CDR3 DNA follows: TGCGCCAGCAGCTTGTCGCCAGGGGGCCAAGAGACCCAGTACTTC.

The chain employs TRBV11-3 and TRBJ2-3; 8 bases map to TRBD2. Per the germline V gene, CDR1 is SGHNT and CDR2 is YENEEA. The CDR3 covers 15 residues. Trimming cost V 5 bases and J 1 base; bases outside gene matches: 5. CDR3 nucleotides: TGTGCCAGCAGCCCGGGGGGGTGGGGCACAGATACGCAGTATTTT. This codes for CASSPGGWGTDTQYF. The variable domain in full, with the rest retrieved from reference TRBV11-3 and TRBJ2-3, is EAGVVQSPRYKIIEKKQPVAFWCNPISGHNTLYWYLQNLGQGPELLIRYENEEAVDDSQLPKDRFSAERLKGVDSTLKIQPAELGDSAVYLCASSPGGWGTDTQYFGPGTRLTVL.

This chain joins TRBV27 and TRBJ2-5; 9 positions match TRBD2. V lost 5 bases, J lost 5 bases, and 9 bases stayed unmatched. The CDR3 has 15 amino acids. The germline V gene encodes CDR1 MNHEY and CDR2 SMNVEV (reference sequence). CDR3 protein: CASSTASGARETQYF. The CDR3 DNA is TGTGCCAGCAGTACCGCTAGCGGGGCCAGGGAGACCCAGTACTTC.

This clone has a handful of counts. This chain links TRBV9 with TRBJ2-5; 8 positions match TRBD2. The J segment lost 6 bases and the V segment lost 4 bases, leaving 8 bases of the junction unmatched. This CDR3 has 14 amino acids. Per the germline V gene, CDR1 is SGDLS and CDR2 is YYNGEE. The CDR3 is CASSPGTRRQTQYF. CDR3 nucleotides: TGTGCCAGCAGCCCCGGGACTAGGAGGCAGACCCAGTACTTC.

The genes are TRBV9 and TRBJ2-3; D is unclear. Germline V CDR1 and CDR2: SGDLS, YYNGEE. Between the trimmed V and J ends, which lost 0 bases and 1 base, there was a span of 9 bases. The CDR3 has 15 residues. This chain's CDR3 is CASSVVPVGTDTQYF. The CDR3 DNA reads TGTGCCAGCAGCGTAGTACCAGTGGGCACAGATACGCAGTATTTT.

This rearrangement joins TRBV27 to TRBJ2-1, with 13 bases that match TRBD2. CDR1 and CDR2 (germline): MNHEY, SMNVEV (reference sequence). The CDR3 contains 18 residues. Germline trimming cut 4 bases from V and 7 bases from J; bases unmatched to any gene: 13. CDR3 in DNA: TGTGCCAGCAGTTCGCCCACCGGACTAGCGGGAGTGATTAATGAGCAGTTCTTC. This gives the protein CASSSPTGLAGVINEQFF.

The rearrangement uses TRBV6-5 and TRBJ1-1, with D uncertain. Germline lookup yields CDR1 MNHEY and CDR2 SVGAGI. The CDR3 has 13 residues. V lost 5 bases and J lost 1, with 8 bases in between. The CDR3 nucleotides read TGTGCCAGCAGTCGCCTAGAGAACACTGAAGCTTTCTTT. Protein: CASSRLENTEAFF.

This CDR3 is CASSLRTGGGTEAFF. For the CDR3, the DNA is TGCGCCAGCAGCTTAAGGACAGGGGGAGGGACTGAAGCTTTCTTT. This chain links TRBV5-1 with TRBJ1-1; 10 bases agree with TRBD1. Germline CDR1 and CDR2: SGHRS and YFSETQ. The CDR3 is made up of 15 amino acids. The J segment lost 5 bases and the V segment lost 2 bases, leaving 6 bases of the junction unmatched.